Below, 12 T cell receptor beta chains from the same sample are listed, as sequenced in a study of cytomegalovirus exposure and HLA in healthy donors. It was with 60 Vbeta and 13 Jbeta primers that the PCR ran. Using immunoSEQ multiplex PCR, the repertoire was profiled, and TCRdb retains in-frame clones only, with some absent. Here the sample spans about 90,000 clones, under 85% being singletons. Sequencing was done on a sample of PBMCs. The receptor source for this set is a boy aged 5-17 years in good health and CMV-seronegative.

This clone has more than one count but fewer than ten. V usage is TRBV7-9 and J usage is TRBJ2-1; D may be TRBD2 (5 bases). The CDR3 extends over 13 amino acids. Germline CDR1 reads SEHNR; CDR2 reads FQNEAQ (reference sequence). The V and J ends lost 5 bases and 7 bases respectively, with 12 bases between them. Here the CDR3 DNA reads TGTGCCAGCAGCCGATTACTAGGGAATGAGCAGTTCTTC. This translates into CASSRLLGNEQFF.

CDR3 sequence: CASSLRGEQYF. CDR3 coding DNA: TGCGCCAGCAGCCTCAGGGGCGAGCAGTACTTC. The chain uses TRBV5-1 and TRBJ2-7; a weak D match, TRBD1 (6 bases). This CDR3 comprises 11 residues. The V gene's germline CDR1 is SGHRS and CDR2 YFSETQ. V lost 4 bases, J lost 6 bases, and 8 bases lay in between.

The rearrangement joins TRBV18 to TRBJ1-4; 12 bases map to TRBD1. Germline V gene data show CDR1 as KGHSH and CDR2 as LQKENI. V was pared by 3 bases and J by 5 bases, with 4 bases of the junction left unmatched. CDR3 length: 16 amino acids. The DNA for the CDR3 is TGTGCCAGCTCACCTGGGACAGGGGGCGGAAATGAAAAACTGTTTTTT. Its protein is CASSPGTGGGNEKLFF.

This chain joins TRBV4-3 and TRBJ2-7; TRBD2 matches at 8 bases. Losses at the gene ends were 0 bases for V and 2 bases for J; bases not matched to a gene: 6. The germline V gene encodes CDR1 LGHNA and CDR2 YSLEER. The CDR3 has 16 amino acids. The CDR3 nucleotides read TGCGCCAGCAGCCAAGATGACGCGGGAGGCGCCTACGAGCAGTACTTC. Translating gives CASSQDDAGGAYEQYF.

This clone was observed a handful of times. V usage is TRBV2 and J usage is TRBJ1-2, with D unresolved. The V end lost 5 bases, the J end lost 7 bases, and 29 bases lay between the germline ends. The germline gives CDR1 SNHLY, CDR2 FYNNEI. The CDR3 loop spans 18 amino acids. The CDR3 here is CASSPTVPLTLGSGGYTF. CDR3 bases: TGTGCCAGCAGTCCGACTGTCCCGCTAACCCTGGGGAGTGGTGGCTACACCTTC.

The V and J genes are TRBV5-8 and TRBJ2-2, with 8 bases fitting TRBD2. Unmatched junction bases numbered 11, after V lost 4 bases and J lost 0 bases. CDR1 is SGHTS, CDR2 YDEGEE, per germline. This CDR3 comprises 18 residues. In DNA form, the CDR3 reads TGTGCCAGCAGCCACCTGTCAATAGCGGGACCGAACACCGGGGAGCTGTTTTTT. Translation: CASSHLSIAGPNTGELFF.

The V and J genes are TRBV30 and TRBJ2-2; 10 nucleotides agree with TRBD2. V was clipped by 2 bases and J by 4 bases; unmatched bases: 1. CDR1 and CDR2 from the germline V gene are GTSNPN and SVGIG (reference sequence). The CDR3 extends over 14 amino acids. CDR3 loop: CAWSSGRATGELFF. The CDR3 DNA reads as TGTGCCTGGAGTAGCGGGAGGGCCACCGGGGAGCTGTTTTTT.

The J gene is TRBJ2-3, the V gene TRBV4-3; D possibly corresponds to TRBD2 (5 bases). The length of the CDR3 is 15 residues. The V end was cut by 0 bases, the J end by 10 bases, with 17 bases between. Germline CDR1 is LGHNA and CDR2 is YSLEER. This chain's CDR3 is CASSQESSRTFPQYF. CDR3 DNA: TGCGCCAGCAGCCAAGAATCTTCGCGGACTTTTCCGCAGTATTTT.

V is TRBV9 and J is TRBJ2-5; 8 nucleotides align to TRBD2. V was pared by 1 base and J by 5 bases, with 4 bases of the junction left unmatched. CDR1 and CDR2 from the germline V gene are SGDLS and YYNGEE. This CDR3 spans 14 amino acids. DNA of the CDR3: TGTGCCAGCAGCGTAACCCGGGGGGGGGAGACCCAGTACTTC. It translates to CASSVTRGGETQYF.

The CDR3 here is CATSRDEHEQYF. The CDR3 coding sequence is TGTGCCACCAGCAGAGATGAGCACGAGCAGTACTTC. V is TRBV15 and J is TRBJ2-7, with D unclear. V dropped 0 bases and J dropped 5 bases, with 5 bases sitting between them. The germline gives CDR1 LNHNV, CDR2 YYDKDF (reference sequence). CDR3 length: 12 amino acids. Together with reference TRBV15 and TRBJ2-7, the CDR3 gives the full variable domain: DAMVIQNPRYQVTQFGKPVTLSCSQTLNHNVMYWYQQKSSQAPKLLFHYYDKDFNNEADTPDNFQSRRPNTSFCFLDIRSPGLGDTAMYLCATSRDEHEQYFGPGTRLTVT.

The CDR3, as DNA: TGCAGCGCCCGTGGCAGGGGGACTGAAGCTTTCTTT. The encoded protein is CSARGRGTEAFF. This chain connects TRBV29-1 to TRBJ1-1; 7 nucleotides line up with TRBD1. Germline trimming cut 7 bases from V and 5 bases from J; bases unmatched to any gene: 7. The length of the CDR3 is 12 residues. CDR1 is SQVTM, CDR2 ANQGSEA, per germline.

The genes are TRBV7-2 and TRBJ2-3; TRBD2 aligns across 14 bases. Germline values: CDR1 SGHTA, CDR2 FQGNSA. This CDR3 is built from 16 residues. Losses at the gene ends were 4 bases for V and 4 bases for J; bases not matched to a gene: 4. The CDR3 coding sequence is TGTGCCAGCAGCTCGGGACTAGCGGGAGATGCAGATACGCAGTATTTT. This gives the protein CASSSGLAGDADTQYF.